The clone carrying this T cell receptor beta chain was observed a handful of times. The antigen remains undetermined. The sample comes from a study of cytomegalovirus exposure and HLA in healthy donors. Study as a whole: When roughly 420 donors were genotyped, roughly 78% of them were found to fall in the Caucasian-associated ancestry cluster. Findings of the study overall: Published work reported that the classifier diagnosed cytomegalovirus status with high specificity and sensitivity. The dataset shows that most TCR sequences were rare, while some public TCRs occurred in many donors. Donor immune exposure was known only as CMV serostatus.

Primers: 60 Vbeta forward and 13 Jbeta reverse. Repertoires were generated with immunoSEQ multiplex PCR, while TCRdb's copy carries only in-frame clones and drops some. The sample consists of 120,000 or so clones, roughly four fifths of them appearing once. CDR3 length: 14 amino acids. V dropped 1 base and J dropped 7; count of bases not matched to a gene: 2. The V gene's germline CDR1 is GTSNPN and CDR2 SVGIG (reference sequence). The sequencing sample was made of PBMCs. The chain carries TRBV30 and TRBJ1-6, with 9 bases fitting TRBD1. This TCR came from a young woman in good health and CMV-seronegative. The CDR3 sequence: CAWSAQGANSPLHF. In DNA form, the CDR3 reads TGTGCCTGGAGTGCACAGGGGGCCAATTCACCCCTCCACTTT.